Listed here are 32 T cell receptor beta chains from one sample, sequenced in a study of T-cell memory formation after mild COVID-19. MiXCR was run by TCRdb on the 5' RACE reads, yielding one entry per CDR3 protein. Of 400,000 to 500,000 distinct CDR3 sequences listed, roughly a quarter were seen once; the top ten hold about 10%. The sequencing sample was made of PBMCs or a T cell subset sorted from them (not recorded which). The receptors stem from an adult woman who had mild COVID-19 (a few samples of this study predate the infection). Cell type and time point are not known.

The J gene is TRBJ1-6, the V gene TRBV25-1; 7 positions agree with TRBD1. This CDR3 has 15 amino acids. Germline assignment: CDR1 MGHDK and CDR2 SYGVNS. V gave up 3 bases and J gave up 9 bases; unmatched junction bases: 8. Here the CDR3 DNA reads TGTGCCAGCAGTGAGGGGACAGTCACGGGTTCACCCCTCCACTTT. Translation: CASSEGTVTGSPLHF.

The genes are TRBV30 and TRBJ1-1; D may be TRBD1 (5 bases). Trimming took 4 bases from V and 6 from J, leaving 15 bases between them. Germline V CDR1 and CDR2: GTSNPN, SVGIG (reference sequence). This CDR3 is 13 amino acids long. The CDR3 coding sequence is TGTGCCTGGAAAGTAGGTTTGGGGCCTGAAGCTTTCTTT. Translating gives CAWKVGLGPEAFF. Based on the CDR3 plus reference TRBV30 and TRBJ1-1, the full variable domain is SQTIHQWPATLVQPVGSPLSLECTVEGTSNPNLYWYRQAAGRGLQLLFYSVGIGQISSEVPQNLSASRPQDRQFILSSKKLLLSDSGFYLCAWKVGLGPEAFFGQGTRLTVV.

This chain links TRBV20-1 with TRBJ1-1; tentatively, D is TRBD1 (6 bases). V shed 5 bases and J shed 0 bases, with 16 bases lying between them. The V gene's germline CDR1 is DFQATT and CDR2 SNEGSKA (reference sequence). The CDR3 contains 15 residues. The CDR3 loop is CSAPPGQLMNTEAFF. CDR3 nucleotides: TGCAGTGCTCCCCCAGGACAGTTGATGAACACTGAAGCTTTCTTT.

This clonotype was recorded a few times. This chain uses TRBV9 with TRBJ2-2; TRBD1 might be the D (6 bases). The CDR3 length is 14 residues. Germline V gives CDR1 SGDLS, CDR2 YYNGEE. V lost 0 bases and J 8 bases, leaving 11 bases between the germline ends. CDR3 in DNA: TGTGCCAGCAGCGTAGCAGACAGGCCTGGGGAGCTGTTTTTT. Translation gives CASSVADRPGELFF.

Only a few counts were recorded for this clonotype. The V call is TRBV20-1, the J call TRBJ1-1, with unresolved D. Germline loops: CDR1 DFQATT, CDR2 SNEGSKA (reference sequence). The CDR3 sequence is 15 residues long. Trimming stripped 3 bases from V and 3 bases from J, with 17 bases between. The CDR3 coding sequence is TGCAGTGCTAGGGTCCGCCCGGCCGTATACACTGAAGCTTTCTTT. Encoded protein: CSARVRPAVYTEAFF.

This clonotype came up many times. The V gene is TRBV12-3 or TRBV12-4, the J gene TRBJ2-3; no definite D call. The CDR3 is 15 residues long. V was cut by 2 bases and J by 2 bases, with 11 bases left in between. This CDR3 is CASSLSPRHTDTQYF. The CDR3 region has the DNA TGTGCCAGCAGTTTATCCCCGCGGCACACAGATACGCAGTATTTT.

This chain connects TRBV24-1 to TRBJ2-6; D might be TRBD2 (5 bases). The CDR3 is 18 residues long. The germline V gene has CDR1 KGHDR and CDR2 SFDVKD. Trimming stripped 3 bases from V and 2 bases from J, with 16 bases between. The CDR3 loop is CATSDPRLARAGANVLTF. Here the CDR3 DNA reads TGTGCCACCAGTGATCCCCGGTTAGCGAGGGCTGGGGCCAACGTCCTGACTTTC.

The chain has TRBV11-3 and TRBJ2-7; 9 bases are a match to TRBD2. The CDR3 contains 16 residues. J gave up 5 bases and V 1 base, and 9 bases lay outside the gene matches. Per the germline V gene, CDR1 is SGHNT and CDR2 is YENEEA. CDR3 loop: CASSLGSGTSIHEQYF. The CDR3 DNA sequence: TGTGCCAGCAGCTTAGGTTCCGGGACTAGCATCCACGAGCAGTACTTC.

V is TRBV28 and J is TRBJ2-7, with 9 bases identical to TRBD2. Germline-derived CDR1 and CDR2 are MDHEN and SYDVKM. This CDR3 has 17 amino acids. After removal of 4 bases from V and 0 bases from J, the junction contained 10 bases not matched to a gene. CDR3 loop: CASSSSTRGRDSYEQYF. CDR3 nucleotide sequence: TGTGCCAGCAGTTCCTCGACACGCGGGAGGGACTCCTACGAGCAGTACTTC.

V and J are TRBV20-1 and TRBJ1-1, with a possible D match to TRBD1 (6 bases). The CDR3 is 13 residues long. Deletions cut 2 bases from V and 5 bases from J, with 12 bases between. From germline, CDR1 is DFQATT and CDR2 SNEGSKA (reference sequence). CDR3 region: CSARFRGGTEAFF. CDR3 in DNA: TGCAGTGCTAGATTCAGGGGTGGTACTGAAGCTTTCTTT.

In this sample, this clonotype turned up many times. The chain combines TRBV5-1 with TRBJ1-5; TRBD1 agrees at 7 bases. The CDR3 has 14 amino acids. With V trimmed by 2 bases and J by 2 bases, 1 base remained unmatched. The germline V gene encodes CDR1 SGHRS and CDR2 YFSETQ. The CDR3 nucleotides are TGCGCCAGCAGCTTCACAGGGGGCAATCAGCCCCAGCATTTT. Residues: CASSFTGGNQPQHF.

This clonotype was observed a few times. The V and J genes are TRBV25-1 and TRBJ2-7, with D possibly being TRBD1 (6 bases). CDR1 and CDR2 from the germline V gene are MGHDK and SYGVNS. The CDR3 sequence is 13 residues long. The V gene lost 8 bases and the J gene lost 0 bases, with 11 bases spanning the gap. CDR3 coding DNA: TGTGCCAGCCGGACAGAGTACTCCTACGAGCAGTACTTC. This sequence encodes CASRTEYSYEQYF.

The chain joins TRBV7-2 to TRBJ2-3; perhaps TRBD2 as D (6 bases). In germline, CDR1 is SGHTA, CDR2 FQGNSA. This CDR3 region has 15 residues. The V end lost 5 bases, the J end lost 1 base, and 13 bases lay between the germline ends. CDR3: CASSSPSGRTDTQYF. Written as DNA, the CDR3 is TGTGCCAGCAGCAGCCCGAGCGGGCGCACAGATACGCAGTATTTT. Supplemented by reference TRBV7-2 and TRBJ2-3, the full variable domain reads GAGVSQSPSNKVTEKGKDVELRCDPISGHTALYWYRQSLGQGLEFLIYFQGNSAPDKSGLPSDRFSAERTGGSVSTLTIQRTQQEDSAVYLCASSSPSGRTDTQYFGPGTRLTVL.

This clonotype was recorded many times. V usage is TRBV12-3 or TRBV12-4 and J usage is TRBJ1-1; D gene ambiguous. The CDR3 contains 11 residues. V was trimmed by 7 bases and J by 2 bases, leaving 5 bases between them. CDR3 residues: CASKRNTEAFF. The CDR3 bases are TGTGCCAGCAAAAGAAACACTGAAGCTTTCTTT.

This clonotype occurred a few times. The chain employs TRBV7-2 and TRBJ2-2, with D possibly TRBD2 on 6 matching bases. Looked up from germline, CDR1 is SGHTA and CDR2 is FQGNSA. V lost 3 bases to trimming and J lost 1 base, with 12 bases between them. The CDR3 runs to 16 residues. The DNA of the CDR3 is TGTGCCAGCAGCTTCACGGGGAGGTTGAACACCGGGGAGCTGTTTTTT. Amino acid sequence: CASSFTGRLNTGELFF.

This clonotype came up a few times. This chain connects TRBV7-2 to TRBJ2-7; D assignment may be TRBD1 or TRBD2 (6 bases each). The CDR3 sequence is 14 residues long. Germline V gene lookup returns CDR1 SGHTA and CDR2 FQGNSA. Between the trimmed V and J ends, which lost 0 bases and 6 bases, there was a span of 12 bases. The CDR3 protein is CASSLAGGRSEQYF. CDR3 DNA sequence: TGTGCCAGCAGCTTAGCCGGGGGCCGAAGCGAGCAGTACTTC.

Note on this clonotype: One end of the junction is discordant with germline, which a read error may explain. V usage is TRBV6-2 or TRBV6-3 and J usage is TRBJ2-7; 7 nucleotides agree with TRBD2. The CDR3 runs 10 residues. CDR1 is MNHEY and CDR2 is SVGEGT in the germline V gene. The CDR3, as DNA: TGTGCCAGCGGAGACGGACTAGAGGACTTC. Encoded protein: CASGDGLEDF.

This sequence joins TRBV4-3 and TRBJ2-3, with a possible D match to TRBD2 (5 bases). The CDR3 spans 13 residues. V lost 4 bases and J 9 bases, leaving 14 bases between the germline ends. Germline V gene data show CDR1 as LGHNA and CDR2 as YSLEER. For the CDR3, the DNA is TGCGCCAGCAGCCCGCCTGAGGGTGACACGCAGTATTTT. This gives the protein CASSPPEGDTQYF.

V is TRBV5-5 and J is TRBJ2-1, with D perhaps TRBD2 (6 bases). Trimming took 0 bases from V and 7 from J, leaving 11 bases between them. This CDR3 contains 14 residues. Germline V gene lookup returns CDR1 SGHKS and CDR2 YYEKEE (reference sequence). The CDR3 spells CASSLATSSNEQFF. CDR3 coding DNA: TGTGCCAGCAGCTTGGCCACTAGCAGTAATGAGCAGTTCTTC.

This chain uses TRBV15 with TRBJ2-3; the D call may be TRBD1 or TRBD2 (5 bases each). The V gene's germline CDR1 is LNHNV and CDR2 YYDKDF (reference sequence). This CDR3 spans 16 amino acids. Trimming took 8 bases from V and 2 from J, leaving 20 bases between them. The CDR3 protein is CATASGDRYYTDTQYF. CDR3 bases: TGTGCCACCGCATCCGGGGACCGTTATTACACAGATACGCAGTATTTT.

As for this clonotype: At one of its ends the junction is not consistent with the germline gene, which may arise from a read error. The V and J genes are TRBV30 and TRBJ2-5; possible D gene TRBD2, 6 bases. CDR3 length: 13 residues. The V gene's germline CDR1 is GTSNPN and CDR2 SVGIG (reference sequence). Here the CDR3 DNA reads TGTGCCTGGAGTGAGGGACTCCAAGATACCCAGTACTTC. Its translation is CAWSEGLQDTQYF.

J is TRBJ2-7 and V is TRBV20-1; 7 positions match TRBD1. From germline, CDR1 is DFQATT and CDR2 SNEGSKA (reference sequence). V dropped 7 bases and J dropped 3; count of bases not matched to a gene: 9. The CDR3 totals 13 residues. The CDR3 protein is CSVNTGEGYEQYF. In nucleotides, the CDR3 is TGCAGTGTGAACACAGGGGAAGGCTACGAGCAGTACTTC.

This rearrangement joins TRBV18 to TRBJ2-3; D gene ambiguous. V was clipped by 3 bases and J by 4 bases, with 11 bases between them. The CDR3 runs 14 residues. CDR1 and CDR2 (germline): KGHSH, LQKENI. This CDR3 is CASSPTGKADTQYF. CDR3 nucleotide sequence: TGTGCCAGCTCACCTACTGGGAAGGCAGATACGCAGTATTTT.

The chain combines TRBV5-1 with TRBJ2-7; 7 nucleotides match TRBD2. This CDR3 spans 15 amino acids. Germline CDR1 is SGHRS and CDR2 is YFSETQ. Trimming at V came to 0 bases and at J to 2 bases, leaving 5 bases not matched to a gene. Written as DNA, the CDR3 is TGCGCCAGCAGCTTGGAAAGGACTAGGACCTACGAGCAGTACTTC. Its translation is CASSLERTRTYEQYF.

This clonotype occurred a few times. The J gene is TRBJ2-7, the V gene TRBV6-2 or TRBV6-3; tentative D call: TRBD2 (6 bases). Between the trimmed V and J ends, which lost 6 bases and 2 bases, there was a span of 17 bases. This CDR3 comprises 15 residues. CDR1 is MNHEY, CDR2 SVGEGT, per germline. The CDR3 loop is CASRSAEGGTYEQYF. CDR3 DNA sequence: TGTGCCAGCAGATCAGCCGAGGGAGGCACCTACGAGCAGTACTTC.

This clonotype was detected a few times. The chain recombines TRBV5-1 with TRBJ2-5; D may correspond to TRBD1 or TRBD2 (5 bases each). This CDR3 has 12 residues. The V gene's germline CDR1 is SGHRS and CDR2 YFSETQ. Trimming left V 4 bases short and J 5 bases short, with 9 bases between. In DNA form, the CDR3 reads TGCGCCAGCAGCCCCGGGGCGGAGACCCAGTACTTC. Amino acid sequence: CASSPGAETQYF.

This clonotype has at least ten counts. This sequence joins TRBV12-3 or TRBV12-4 and TRBJ2-3; D remains unclear. The ends were cut back, 1 base at V and 2 bases at J, with 7 bases in the middle. The CDR3 totals 14 residues. The CDR3 region has the DNA TGTGCCAGCAGTTTAGTCCTCAACACAGATACGCAGTATTTT. Its protein product is CASSLVLNTDTQYF.

The gene calls are TRBV24-1 and TRBJ1-5; the match to TRBD1 covers 8 bases. With 2 bases clipped from V and 1 base from J, the junction kept 6 bases outside the gene matches. Per germline, CDR1 KGHDR and CDR2 SFDVKD. CDR3 length: 17 residues. CDR3 sequence: CATSDSTGVASNQPQHF. CDR3 bases: TGTGCCACCAGTGATTCGACAGGGGTGGCGAGCAATCAGCCCCAGCATTTT.

This clonotype appeared a few times. J is TRBJ1-3 and V is TRBV7-2; 8 bases line up with TRBD1. Germline loops: CDR1 SGHTA, CDR2 FQGNSA. The trim removed 1 base at V and 2 bases at J, leaving 4 bases unmatched. The CDR3 is 16 residues long. CDR3 coding DNA: TGTGCCAGCAGCTTAGGTACAGGGGGAACTGGAAACACCATATATTTT. It yields the protein CASSLGTGGTGNTIYF.

The genes are TRBV19 and TRBJ1-2, with 7 positions matching TRBD1. Germline V gene sequence: CDR1 LNHDA, CDR2 SQIVND (reference sequence). The CDR3 length is 15 residues. V shed 5 bases, J shed 5 bases, and the junction held 11 bases outside the gene matches. The CDR3 is CASSPPGQLLYGYTF. In DNA form, the CDR3 reads TGTGCCAGTAGTCCGCCGGGACAGTTGCTGTATGGCTACACCTTC.

This rearrangement joins TRBV7-2 to TRBJ1-1; 8 positions agree with TRBD1. Unmatched junction bases numbered 2, after V lost 1 base and J lost 1 base. The CDR3 spans 15 residues. Germline V CDR1 and CDR2: SGHTA, FQGNSA. CDR3 region: CASSLVTGANTEAFF. The CDR3 nucleotides are TGTGCCAGCAGCTTAGTGACAGGGGCGAACACTGAAGCTTTCTTT.

V is TRBV12-5 and J is TRBJ1-1; D is unclear. The CDR3 has 12 residues. The V end lost 3 bases, the J end lost 5 bases, and 7 bases lay between the germline ends. CDR1 and CDR2 from the germline V gene are LGHNT and FRNRAP. CDR3 nucleotides: TGTGCTAGTGGTTTAATAGCGACTGAAGCTTTCTTT. Its protein is CASGLIATEAFF.